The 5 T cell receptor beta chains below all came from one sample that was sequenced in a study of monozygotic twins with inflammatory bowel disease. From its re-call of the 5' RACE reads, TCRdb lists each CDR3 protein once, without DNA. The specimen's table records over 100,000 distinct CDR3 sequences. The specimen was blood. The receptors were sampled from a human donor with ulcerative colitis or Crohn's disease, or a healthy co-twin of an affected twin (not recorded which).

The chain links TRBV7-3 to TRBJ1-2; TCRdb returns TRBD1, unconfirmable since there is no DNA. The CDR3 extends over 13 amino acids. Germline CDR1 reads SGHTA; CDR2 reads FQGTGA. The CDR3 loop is CASSTDSPYGYTF.

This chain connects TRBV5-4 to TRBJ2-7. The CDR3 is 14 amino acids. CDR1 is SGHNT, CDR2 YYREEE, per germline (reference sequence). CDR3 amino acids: CASSPDRTAYEQYF. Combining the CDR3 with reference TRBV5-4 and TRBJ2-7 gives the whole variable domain ETGVTQSPTHLIKTRGQQVTLRCSSQSGHNTVSWYQQALGQGPQFIFQYYREEENGRGNFPPRFSGLQFPNYSSELNVNALELDDSALYLCASSPDRTAYEQYFGPGTRLTVT.

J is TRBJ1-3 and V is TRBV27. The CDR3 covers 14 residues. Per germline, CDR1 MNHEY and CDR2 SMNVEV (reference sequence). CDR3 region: CASSSGVEGNTIYF.

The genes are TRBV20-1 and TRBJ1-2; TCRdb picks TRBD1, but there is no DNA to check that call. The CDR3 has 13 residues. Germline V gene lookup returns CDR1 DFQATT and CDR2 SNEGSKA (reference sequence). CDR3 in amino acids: CSAQDRVLGGYTF.

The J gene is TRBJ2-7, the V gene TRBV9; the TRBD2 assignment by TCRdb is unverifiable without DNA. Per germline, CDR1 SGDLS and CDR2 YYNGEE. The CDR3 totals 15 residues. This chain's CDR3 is CASSVDEGLGYEQYF.